One sample yielded the 15 T cell receptor beta chains listed below, sequenced in a study of CD8 T cells in Susac syndrome. Random hexamers were used to reverse transcribe about 0.5 to 1 ug of RNA. TCRdb ran MiXCR on the immunoSEQ multiplex PCR reads and lists one entry per CDR3 protein. The sample records some 150,000 distinct CDR3 sequences, approximately 95% being singletons. Sequenced material: CD4+ T cells from PBMCs. The source is a human donor with Susac syndrome.

The V and J genes are TRBV4-2 and TRBJ2-5, with 9 bases that match TRBD2. Trimming took 4 bases from V and 5 from J; bases not matched to a gene: 8. Germline V gene data show CDR1 as LGHNA and CDR2 as YNFKEQ. The CDR3 is made up of 15 amino acids. CDR3 sequence (DNA): TGTGCCAGCAGCCCCGGCGGCGGGAGGGATGAGACCCAGTACTTC. It codes for CASSPGGGRDETQYF.

The chain uses TRBV4-2 and TRBJ1-4; D remains ambiguous. Germline V gene sequence: CDR1 LGHNA, CDR2 YNFKEQ. The CDR3 is 13 amino acids. V was cut by 0 bases and J by 8 bases, with 7 bases left in between. CDR3 coding DNA: TGTGCCAGCAGCCAAGATCCGCGAGAAAAACTGTTTTTT. Encoded protein: CASSQDPREKLFF.

The rearrangement joins TRBV9 to TRBJ2-1, with no clear D. The CDR3 extends over 14 amino acids. Germline assignment: CDR1 SGDLS and CDR2 YYNGEE. V was cut by 3 bases and J by 6 bases, with 13 bases left in between. The chain's CDR3 is CASSASFSGNEQFF. The CDR3 DNA reads TGTGCCAGCAGCGCAAGTTTTTCCGGCAATGAGCAGTTCTTC.

The gene calls are TRBV6-5 and TRBJ1-2; TRBD1 might be the D (6 bases). Germline-derived CDR1 and CDR2 are MNHEY and SVGAGI. V gave up 2 bases and J gave up 0 bases, with 7 bases separating them. There are 14 residues in the CDR3. DNA for the CDR3: TGTGCCAGCAGTTACCGACAGGCTAACTATGGCTACACCTTC. This gives the protein CASSYRQANYGYTF.

This rearrangement joins TRBV20-1 to TRBJ2-1, with TRBD2 matching 14 bases. V dropped 1 base and J dropped 8; count of bases not matched to a gene: 7. Looked up from germline, CDR1 is DFQATT and CDR2 is SNEGSKA (reference sequence). This CDR3 spans 16 amino acids. The CDR3 loop reads CSARGGTSGSPDEQFF. CDR3 in DNA: TGCAGTGCTAGAGGTGGGACTAGCGGGAGTCCGGATGAGCAGTTCTTC.

The V and J genes are TRBV5-6 and TRBJ2-5; a possible D gene is TRBD1 (6 bases). Germline V gene data show CDR1 as SGHDT and CDR2 as YYEEEE. The CDR3 length is 15 residues. The V and J ends lost 1 base and 5 bases respectively, with 15 bases between them. CDR3 residues: CASSLLLGGIETQYF. CDR3 sequence (DNA): TGTGCCAGCAGCTTGTTATTAGGGGGAATCGAGACCCAGTACTTC.

The V and J genes are TRBV12-3 or TRBV12-4 and TRBJ2-5; D ambiguous. This CDR3 comprises 14 residues. With 7 bases removed from V and 0 bases from J, the gap between germline ends came to 12 bases. The DNA for the CDR3 is TGTGCCAGCACCGACCAGATGTACCAAGAGACCCAGTACTTC. Protein sequence: CASTDQMYQETQYF.

This chain joins TRBV5-1 and TRBJ2-6; D is undetermined. This CDR3 has 12 amino acids. In germline, CDR1 is SGHRS, CDR2 YFSETQ. With 8 bases removed from V and 0 bases from J, the gap between germline ends came to 3 bases. CDR3 sequence: CASYSGANVLTF. In DNA, the CDR3 is TGCGCCAGTTACTCTGGGGCCAACGTCCTGACTTTC.

In this sample, this clonotype turned up a few times. The chain employs TRBV28 and TRBJ1-1, with 10 bases that match TRBD1. Per the germline V gene, CDR1 is MDHEN and CDR2 is SYDVKM. Unmatched junction bases numbered 5, after V lost 6 bases and J lost 4 bases. The CDR3 runs 14 residues. Written as DNA, the CDR3 is TGTGCCAGCAGCCCCAGGACAGGGGGCACTGAAGCTTTCTTT. It specifies CASSPRTGGTEAFF.

V is TRBV6-4 and J is TRBJ2-1; 11 bases are a match to TRBD2. V was pared by 3 bases and J by 8 bases, with 9 bases of the junction left unmatched. Germline CDR1 MRHNA, CDR2 SNTAGT. This CDR3 is 16 amino acids long. The CDR3 protein is CASSDSGRAPPHEQFF. In nucleotides, the CDR3 is TGTGCCAGCAGTGATAGCGGGAGGGCCCCTCCACATGAGCAGTTCTTC.

The chain employs TRBV7-6 and TRBJ2-3; 7 positions match TRBD2. Germline V gene lookup returns CDR1 SGHVS and CDR2 FNYEAQ. The length of the CDR3 is 17 residues. V was clipped by 3 bases and J by 1 base; unmatched bases: 10. In DNA form, the CDR3 reads TGTGCCAGCAGCTTTTCCCTAGCGGCGCCCCGCACAGATACGCAGTATTTT. This gives the protein CASSFSLAAPRTDTQYF.

The chain employs TRBV18 and TRBJ2-3; D may correspond to TRBD1 or TRBD2 (5 bases each). Germline-derived CDR1 and CDR2 are KGHSH and LQKENI. Trimming cost V 3 bases and J 5 bases, with 15 bases left between them. The CDR3 extends over 15 amino acids. CDR3 protein: CASSPLGEPQDTQYF. In nucleotides, the CDR3 is TGTGCCAGCTCACCTTTGGGGGAGCCCCAAGATACGCAGTATTTT. Based on the CDR3 plus reference TRBV18 and TRBJ2-3, the full variable domain is NAGVMQNPRHLVRRRGQEARLRCSPMKGHSHVYWYRQLPEEGLKFMVYLQKENIIDESGMPKERFSAEFPKEGPSILRIQQVVRGDSAAYFCASSPLGEPQDTQYFGPGTRLTVL.

V usage is TRBV20-1 and J usage is TRBJ1-1; tentative D call: TRBD1 (5 bases). The V end lost 5 bases, the J end lost 5 bases, and 15 bases lay between the germline ends. The CDR3 consists of 13 residues. CDR1 and CDR2 (germline): DFQATT, SNEGSKA (reference sequence). In DNA, the CDR3 is TGCAGTGCTCCCCGCGGACCAGGGACTGAAGCTTTCTTT. Translated, it gives CSAPRGPGTEAFF.

This rearrangement joins TRBV18 to TRBJ1-1; D is perhaps TRBD1 (5 bases). V dropped 1 base and J dropped 5 bases, with 17 bases sitting between them. CDR3 length: 16 residues. Germline CDR1 KGHSH, CDR2 LQKENI. This CDR3 is CASSPLVGREGTEAFF. The CDR3 region has the DNA TGTGCCAGCTCACCACTAGTCGGCAGGGAGGGGACTGAAGCTTTCTTT.

Written as DNA, the CDR3 is TGTGCCAGCAGCTCACCCGCGGGGGTTCCGAACACTGAAGCTTTCTTT. Protein sequence: CASSSPAGVPNTEAFF. The chain is built from TRBV7-2 and TRBJ1-1; D possibly corresponds to TRBD1 (5 bases). V was shortened by 4 bases and J by 1 base, with 16 bases between the two germline ends. The CDR3 spans 16 residues. The germline gives CDR1 SGHTA, CDR2 FQGNSA.